This is a list of T cell receptor beta chains from one sample in a study of blood T cell repertoires in COVID-19. Libraries were prepared by immunoSEQ multiplex PCR; TCRdb keeps only in-frame clonotypes and omits some of them. Of roughly 400,000 clones in the sample, roughly 88% were seen once. The sample taken for sequencing was PBMCs or T cells enriched from blood (not recorded which). The receptors derive from a man aged 18 to 29 who had recovered from COVID-19. Each CDR3 is given with its conserved first and last residue. The D gene is left open where the match is weak. Size is omitted from some rows. Given values are once, few, many or a class for expanded clones.

TRBD1	TRBV2	TRBJ1-6	NA	CASSERQGGNSPLHF	TGTGCCAGCAGTGAAAGGCAGGGGGGTAATTCACCCCTCCACTTT
NA	TRBV30	TRBJ2-5	NA	CAWRPQGKLETQYF	TGTGCCTGGAGACCTCAGGGAAAGTTGGAGACCCAGTACTTC
NA	TRBV5-4	TRBJ2-5	NA	CASSPEYGRQETQYF	TGTGCCAGCAGCCCCGAATATGGTCGGCAAGAGACCCAGTACTTC
TRBD1	TRBV7-9	TRBJ1-2	NA	CASSLPTGGDGYTF	TGTGCCAGCAGCCTACCGACAGGGGGAGACGGCTACACCTTC
NA	TRBV2	TRBJ2-1	NA	CASSAHRVSHEQFF	TGTGCCAGCAGTGCCCACAGGGTATCCCACGAGCAGTTCTTC
TRBD1	TRBV28	TRBJ2-2	once	CASSSTGSAGELFF	TGTGCCAGCAGTTCGACAGGGTCCGCCGGGGAGCTGTTTTTT
TRBD1	TRBV29-1	TRBJ1-2	NA	CSVGDRGYGYTF	TGCAGCGTGGGGGACAGGGGCTATGGCTACACCTTC
NA	TRBV19	TRBJ2-7	NA	CASSIGRGEQYF	TGTGCCAGTAGTATAGGGCGCGGGGAGCAGTACTTC
NA	TRBV19	TRBJ1-3	NA	CASSRDNLRDTIYF	TGTGCCAGTAGTAGGGACAACCTGAGGGACACCATATATTTT
NA	TRBV3-1/TRBV3-2	TRBJ2-7	NA	CATRGASGYEQYF	TGTGCCACCCGGGGGGCTAGCGGCTACGAGCAGTACTTC
TRBD1	TRBV9	TRBJ2-2	NA	CASSGTGGASRTGELFF	TGTGCCAGCAGCGGGACAGGGGGCGCCTCGAGGACCGGGGAGCTGTTTTTT
NA	TRBV5-1	TRBJ2-2	NA	CASRGEVGGTGELFF	TGCGCCAGCAGAGGAGAGGTCGGGGGCACCGGGGAGCTGTTTTTT
NA	TRBV7-6	TRBJ1-5	NA	CARGRKYSNQPQHF	TGTGCCAGGGGCAGAAAATATAGCAATCAGCCCCAGCATTTT
NA	TRBV10-3	TRBJ2-7	NA	CAISKEERSEQYF	TGTGCCATCAGTAAAGAGGAGCGGTCCGAGCAGTACTTC
NA	TRBV2	TRBJ2-7	NA	CASSGIGVYEQYF	TGTGCCAGCAGTGGGATAGGGGTTTACGAGCAGTACTTC
NA	TRBV19	TRBJ2-1	NA	CASSTGAKTFVYNEQFF	TGTGCCAGTAGTACAGGGGCCAAAACATTCGTTTACAATGAGCAGTTCTTC
NA	TRBV10-3	TRBJ1-5	NA	CAISDRVGQPQHF	TGTGCCATCAGTGACAGGGTCGGACAGCCCCAGCATTTT
NA	TRBV10-3	TRBJ1-6	NA	CAISDDGQSNSPLHF	TGTGCCATCAGTGATGATGGACAGTCAAATTCACCCCTCCACTTT
NA	TRBV28	TRBJ2-4	NA	CASSLGQLAKNIQYF	TGTGCCAGCAGTTTAGGGCAGCTAGCCAAAAACATTCAGTACTTC
TRBD2	TRBV29-1	TRBJ2-1	NA	CSVELTSGRTQYNEQFF	TGCAGCGTTGAGTTAACTAGCGGGAGGACCCAATACAATGAGCAGTTCTTC
TRBD2	TRBV10-3	TRBJ2-2	NA	CAIGAGGFANTGELFF	TGTGCCATCGGGGCGGGAGGGTTCGCGAACACCGGGGAGCTGTTTTTT
NA	TRBV14	TRBJ1-2	NA	CASGPMGGYGYTF	TGTGCCAGCGGTCCCATGGGAGGCTATGGCTACACCTTC
NA	TRBV5-4	TRBJ1-2	NA	CASSFPDLSGGYTF	TGTGCCAGCAGCTTCCCAGACCTCTCAGGTGGCTACACCTTC
NA	TRBV27	TRBJ1-6	NA	CASSLEGARYNSPLHF	TGTGCCAGCAGTTTAGAGGGAGCTAGGTATAATTCACCCCTCCACTTT
NA	TRBV5-4	TRBJ1-1	NA	CASRTGSPNTEAFF	TGTGCCAGCAGAACAGGGTCGCCGAACACTGAAGCTTTCTTT
TRBD1	TRBV5-1	TRBJ1-5	NA	CASSPGDRAGSQPQHF	TGCGCCAGCAGCCCAGGTGACAGGGCGGGGAGTCAGCCCCAGCATTTT
TRBD2	TRBV3-1/TRBV3-2	TRBJ2-7	NA	CASSQELAGAGQYF	TGTGCCAGCAGCCAGGAGCTAGCGGGAGCAGGGCAGTACTTC
NA	TRBV4-1	TRBJ1-1	NA	CASSQERRGRTEAFF	TGCGCCAGCAGCCAAGAGCGCAGGGGACGTACTGAAGCTTTCTTT
NA	TRBV29-1	TRBJ2-7	NA	CSVGVSYEQYF	TGCAGCGTTGGAGTATCCTACGAGCAGTACTTC
TRBD1	TRBV28	TRBJ1-3	once	CASSQHLTGAGNTIYF	TGTGCCAGCAGTCAACACTTGACAGGGGCCGGAAACACCATATATTTT
TRBD1	TRBV18	TRBJ2-1	NA	CASSPYQGVYNEQFF	TGTGCCAGCTCACCATACCAGGGGGTCTACAATGAGCAGTTCTTC
TRBD1	TRBV27	TRBJ1-6	NA	CASSFYGADRVNSPLHF	TGTGCCAGCAGTTTTTACGGTGCGGACAGGGTAAATTCACCCCTCCACTTT
TRBD2	TRBV3-1/TRBV3-2	TRBJ2-1	NA	CASSPGTSGRAGEQFF	TGTGCCAGCAGCCCGGGTACTAGCGGGAGGGCCGGGGAGCAGTTCTTC
TRBD1	TRBV3-1/TRBV3-2	TRBJ1-4	NA	CASSSRGNEKLFF	TGTGCCAGCAGCTCCAGGGGGAATGAAAAACTGTTTTTT
NA	TRBV10-3	TRBJ2-7	NA	CAISDLTYEQYF	TGTGCCATCAGTGACCTAACCTACGAGCAGTACTTC
NA	TRBV11-2	TRBJ1-2	NA	CASSQNRADYGYTF	TGTGCCAGCAGCCAAAACAGGGCTGACTATGGCTACACCTTC
NA	TRBV19	TRBJ1-3	NA	CASSVYSGNTIYF	TGTGCCAGTTCAGTGTACTCTGGAAACACCATATATTTT
NA	TRBV3-1/TRBV3-2	TRBJ2-7	NA	CASSQLSSYEQYF	TGTGCCAGCAGCCAGCTATCTAGCTACGAGCAGTACTTC
NA	TRBV10-3	TRBJ1-2	NA	CAISESAQSYGYTF	TGTGCCATCAGTGAGTCGGCACAGTCCTATGGCTACACCTTC
NA	TRBV13	TRBJ2-1	NA	CASSLRWGRRYNEQFF	TGTGCCAGCAGCTTACGGTGGGGGCGCCGGTACAATGAGCAGTTCTTC
TRBD1	TRBV7-6	TRBJ1-3	NA	CASSPGQPGNTIYF	TGTGCCAGCAGCCCGGGACAGCCTGGAAACACCATATATTTT
NA	TRBV9	TRBJ1-4	NA	CASSVAGSGGEKLFF	TGTGCCAGCAGCGTAGCCGGCAGCGGGGGTGAAAAACTGTTTTTT